These 18 T cell receptor beta chains came from one sample sequenced in a study of neoadjuvant anti-PD-1 for oral cavity cancer. Only in-frame clones appear in the TCRdb table, and some are missing; sequencing was by immunoSEQ multiplex PCR. Here the sample spans some 40,000 clones, 35% to 40% being singletons. As to time point: after neoadjuvant nivolumab, at surgical resection. Material: tumor tissue, obtained after nivolumab (anti-PD-1) treatment. These receptor sequences come from a person between 40 and 85 years old with oral cavity squamous cell carcinoma.

The chain couples TRBV4-1 to TRBJ1-2, with 11 bases fitting TRBD1. V shed 6 bases and J 1 base; nucleotides not matched to a gene: 16. The CDR3 sequence is 19 residues long. Germline V CDR1 and CDR2: MGHRA, YSYEKL. CDR3 sequence: CASRHHLRTGGRINYGYTF. The DNA for the CDR3 is TGCGCCAGCAGACATCATCTACGGACAGGGGGCCGCATTAACTATGGCTACACCTTC.

This clone appeared once. The rearrangement links TRBV11-2 to TRBJ2-6; D gene ambiguous. The length of the CDR3 is 15 residues. CDR1 is SGHAT, CDR2 FQNNGV, per germline. V lost 4 bases and J 4 bases, leaving 11 bases between the germline ends. The CDR3 DNA reads TGTGCCAGCAGCTCCCTTGGTGCCGGGGCCAACGTCCTGACTTTC. Translated: CASSSLGAGANVLTF.

This clone was seen a few times. The chain carries TRBV5-1 and TRBJ1-1; D is perhaps TRBD1 (5 bases). The CDR3 totals 15 residues. Germline CDR1 and CDR2: SGHRS and YFSETQ. V was cut by 2 bases and J by 0 bases, with 11 bases left in between. CDR3 in amino acids: CASSLPQGMNTEAFF. The CDR3 DNA follows: TGCGCCAGCAGCTTACCCCAGGGTATGAACACTGAAGCTTTCTTT.

V and J are TRBV30 and TRBJ2-7; 7 nucleotides match TRBD2. This CDR3 region has 15 residues. Germline V gene data show CDR1 as GTSNPN and CDR2 as SVGIG (reference sequence). J was trimmed by 0 bases and V by 0 bases; bases with no gene match: 5. DNA for the CDR3: TGTGCCTGGAGTGTACTTTGGGACTACTCCTACGAGCAGTACTTC. Its translation is CAWSVLWDYSYEQYF.

The V gene is TRBV19, the J gene TRBJ1-1, with D uncertain. The CDR3 loop spans 16 amino acids. Between the trimmed V and J ends, which lost 9 bases and 0 bases, there was a span of 20 bases. The germline V gene encodes CDR1 LNHDA and CDR2 SQIVND (reference sequence). The CDR3 sequence: CASLKQSTFLNTEAFF. Written as DNA, the CDR3 is TGTGCCAGCCTGAAACAGTCAACTTTCTTGAACACTGAAGCTTTCTTT.

This clone was observed at least ten times. J is TRBJ1-2 and V is TRBV9; D is perhaps TRBD1 (5 bases). The germline V gene has CDR1 SGDLS and CDR2 YYNGEE. V was trimmed by 3 bases and J by 0 bases, leaving 6 bases between them. This CDR3 has 13 residues. The CDR3 nucleotides read TGTGCCAGCAGCGGACAGACTAACTATGGCTACACCTTC. The encoded protein is CASSGQTNYGYTF.

In its sample, this clone was seen many times. The rearrangement uses TRBV7-9 and TRBJ2-2, with a tentative D call TRBD1 (6 bases). The germline CDR1 and CDR2 sequences are SEHNR and FQNEAQ (reference sequence). V was cut by 4 bases and J by 7 bases, with 16 bases left in between. This CDR3 contains 15 residues. The CDR3 DNA follows: TGTGCCAGCAGCTCTGGTCAGGGGATTCACGGGGAGCTGTTTTTT. Translated, it gives CASSSGQGIHGELFF.

At least ten counts were recorded for this clone. V usage is TRBV30 and J usage is TRBJ1-6; D call uncertain. V was pared by 5 bases and J by 6 bases, with 11 bases between. Per the germline V gene, CDR1 is GTSNPN and CDR2 is SVGIG (reference sequence). The CDR3 extends over 13 amino acids. The CDR3, as DNA: TGTGCCTGGGCACTCTACGGTAATTCACCCCTCCACTTT. Amino acids: CAWALYGNSPLHF.

In this sample, this clone turned up a few times. The rearrangement joins TRBV5-1 to TRBJ1-2; no firm D call. The V end was cut by 0 bases, the J end by 2 bases, with 5 bases between. Looked up from germline, CDR1 is SGHRS and CDR2 is YFSETQ. This CDR3 region has 13 residues. The CDR3 spells CASSLEPNYGYTF. Written as DNA, the CDR3 is TGCGCCAGCAGCTTGGAGCCCAACTATGGCTACACCTTC.

This clone was observed many times. This chain links TRBV5-6 with TRBJ1-1; D possibly corresponds to TRBD1 (5 bases). Germline CDR1 is SGHDT and CDR2 is YYEEEE. CDR3 length: 16 amino acids. The germline V and J ends were trimmed by 1 base and 0 bases, with 13 bases remaining between them. The CDR3 DNA sequence: TGTGCCAGCAGCTTGTGGCTGCCAGGGCTGAACACTGAAGCTTTCTTT. Residues: CASSLWLPGLNTEAFF. Combining the CDR3 with reference TRBV5-6 and TRBJ1-1 gives the whole variable domain DAGVTQSPTHLIKTRGQQVTLRCSPKSGHDTVSWYQQALGQGPQFIFQYYEEEERQRGNFPDRFSGHQFPNYSSELNVNALLLGDSALYLCASSLWLPGLNTEAFFGQGTRLTVV.

This chain joins TRBV28 and TRBJ1-1; TRBD1 is a possible D gene (5 bases). The CDR3 has 15 residues. Germline V gene data show CDR1 as MDHEN and CDR2 as SYDVKM. Trimming pared 5 bases from V and 5 bases from J, leaving 18 bases between. The CDR3 DNA sequence: TGTGCCAGCAGTCCCCTCCTCACAGGAGGGACTGAAGCTTTCTTT. Its protein is CASSPLLTGGTEAFF.

The chain employs TRBV10-3 and TRBJ2-7; D may be TRBD2 (5 bases). The V end was cut by 7 bases, the J end by 4 bases, with 14 bases between. CDR3 length equals 13 residues. Germline CDR1 and CDR2: ENHRY and SYGVKD. In nucleotides, the CDR3 is TGTGCCATCAAGGTCGGAAGGGAGTACGAGCAGTACTTC. It specifies CAIKVGREYEQYF.

J is TRBJ1-4 and V is TRBV27; maybe TRBD1 (6 bases). Germline V gives CDR1 MNHEY, CDR2 SMNVEV (reference sequence). CDR3 length: 15 amino acids. The germline V and J ends were trimmed by 5 bases and 0 bases, with 10 bases remaining between them. The CDR3 nucleotides read TGTGCCAGCAGTCCACAGGGTTCAACTAATGAAAAACTGTTTTTT. As protein: CASSPQGSTNEKLFF.

In its sample, this clone was seen many times. The rearrangement links TRBV4-2 to TRBJ2-7; 9 nucleotides align to TRBD2. The CDR3 spans 15 residues. Losses at the gene ends were 6 bases for V and 3 bases for J; bases not matched to a gene: 9. CDR1 is LGHNA and CDR2 is YNFKEQ in the germline V gene. The CDR3 here is CASRAGGLGHYEQYF. CDR3 DNA sequence: TGTGCCAGCAGAGCGGGAGGTCTTGGTCACTACGAGCAGTACTTC.

This clone was seen only a few times. V usage is TRBV10-3 and J usage is TRBJ2-1; D is possibly TRBD1 (6 bases). V was shortened by 3 bases and J by 8 bases, with 14 bases between the two germline ends. Germline V gene sequence: CDR1 ENHRY, CDR2 SYGVKD. CDR3 length equals 14 residues. CDR3 sequence (DNA): TGTGCCATCAGTGAAGGGGGTTTGGGGGATGAGCAGTTCTTC. As protein: CAISEGGLGDEQFF.

The V and J genes are TRBV9 and TRBJ1-2; TRBD1 is a possible D gene (5 bases). Trimming took off 0 bases at V and 7 bases at J, with 13 bases between the two ends. Germline V gene data show CDR1 as SGDLS and CDR2 as YYNGEE. The CDR3 extends over 14 amino acids. In DNA, the CDR3 is TGTGCCAGCAGCGTAGGGAGGGGTGAGAGTGGCTACACCTTC. This gives the protein CASSVGRGESGYTF.

V usage is TRBV5-1 and J usage is TRBJ2-2; TRBD2 matches 9 bases. The CDR3 is 19 amino acids. Germline CDR1 is SGHRS and CDR2 is YFSETQ. The trim removed 3 bases at V and 0 bases at J, leaving 12 bases unmatched. The CDR3 nucleotides are TGCGCCAGCAGCTACGGCCCAGCGGGGGGAACCTCGAACACCGGGGAGCTGTTTTTT. Its protein is CASSYGPAGGTSNTGELFF.

V is TRBV5-1 and J is TRBJ1-1; no clear D gene. Trimming left V 3 bases short and J 8 bases short, with 8 bases between. Germline CDR1 is SGHRS and CDR2 is YFSETQ. CDR3 length equals 11 residues. The CDR3 is CASSSMGEAFF. In DNA form, the CDR3 reads TGCGCCAGCAGCTCCATGGGGGAAGCTTTCTTT.